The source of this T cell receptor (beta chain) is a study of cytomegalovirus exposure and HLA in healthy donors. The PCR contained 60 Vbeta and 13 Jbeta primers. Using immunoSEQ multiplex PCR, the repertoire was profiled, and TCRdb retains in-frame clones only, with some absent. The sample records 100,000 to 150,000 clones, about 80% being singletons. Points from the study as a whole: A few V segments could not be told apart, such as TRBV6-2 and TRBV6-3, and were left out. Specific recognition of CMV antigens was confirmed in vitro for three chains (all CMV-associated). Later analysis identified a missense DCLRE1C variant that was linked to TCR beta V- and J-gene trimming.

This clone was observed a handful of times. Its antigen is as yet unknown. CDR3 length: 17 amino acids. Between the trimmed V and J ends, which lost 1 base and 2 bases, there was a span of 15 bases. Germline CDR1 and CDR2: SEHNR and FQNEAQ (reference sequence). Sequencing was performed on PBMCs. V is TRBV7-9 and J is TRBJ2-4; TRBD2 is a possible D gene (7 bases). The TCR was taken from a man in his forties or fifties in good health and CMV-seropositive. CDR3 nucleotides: TGTGCCAGCAGCTTAGACCGGGGGCGGGGGACCAAAAACATTCAGTACTTC. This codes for CASSLDRGRGTKNIQYF.